Listed below are T cell receptor beta chains from one sample, sequenced in a study of control samples from healthy donors and cancer patients. Generated by immunoSEQ multiplex PCR, the TCRdb table keeps only in-frame clones and is missing some. Of more than 20,000 clones listed, around 90% are singletons. Source material: PBMCs. Every receptor here comes from a man over 45 with lung cancer. Each CDR3 is given with its conserved first and last residue. The D gene is left open where the match is weak. A row's size may be missing; if present it is once, few, many or a size class.

v_gene: TRBV5-1
len: 13
j_gene: TRBJ2-3
abundance: -
d_gene: -
CDR3aa: CASRINDPDTQYF
CDR3nt: TGCGCCAGCAGAATAAATGACCCAGATACGCAGTATTTT

v_gene: TRBV5-1
len: 15
j_gene: TRBJ2-5
abundance: -
d_gene: TRBD1
CDR3aa: CASSSQDRAEETQYF
CDR3nt: TGCGCCAGCAGCTCCCAGGACAGGGCGGAAGAGACCCAGTACTTC

v_gene: TRBV18
len: 15
j_gene: TRBJ1-3
abundance: -
d_gene: -
CDR3aa: CASSPRRLSGNTIYF
CDR3nt: TGTGCCAGCTCACCTAGGAGGCTGTCTGGAAACACCATATATTTT

v_gene: TRBV7-2
len: 11
j_gene: TRBJ1-5
abundance: -
d_gene: -
CDR3aa: CASSYEGPQHF
CDR3nt: TGTGCCAGCAGCTACGAGGGGCCCCAGCATTTT

v_gene: TRBV10-3
len: 15
j_gene: TRBJ1-2
abundance: -
d_gene: TRBD1
CDR3aa: CAIRLTGTGGEGYTF
CDR3nt: TGTGCCATCAGGCTAACCGGGACAGGGGGAGAAGGCTACACCTTC

v_gene: TRBV11-2
len: 13
j_gene: TRBJ1-4
abundance: -
d_gene: TRBD1
CDR3aa: CASKQGGYEKLFF
CDR3nt: TGTGCCAGCAAACAGGGGGGGTATGAAAAACTGTTTTTT

v_gene: TRBV19
len: 13
j_gene: TRBJ2-2
abundance: -
d_gene: -
CDR3aa: CASSSSGTGELFF
CDR3nt: TGTGCCAGTAGTAGCTCAGGCACCGGGGAGCTGTTTTTT

v_gene: TRBV21-1
len: 17
j_gene: TRBJ1-1
abundance: -
d_gene: -
CDR3aa: CASSKGTGRGVNTEAFF
CDR3nt: TGTGCCAGCAGCAAAGGCACTGGGAGGGGAGTGAACACTGAAGCTTTCTTT

v_gene: TRBV19
len: 13
j_gene: TRBJ1-1
abundance: -
d_gene: -
CDR3aa: CASSLERGTEAFF
CDR3nt: TGTGCCAGTAGTTTGGAAAGGGGGACTGAAGCTTTCTTT

v_gene: TRBV19
len: 13
j_gene: TRBJ2-5
abundance: -
d_gene: -
CDR3aa: CASSIDGQETQYF
CDR3nt: TGTGCCAGTAGTATAGACGGTCAAGAGACCCAGTACTTC

v_gene: TRBV2
len: 15
j_gene: TRBJ1-6
abundance: -
d_gene: TRBD1
CDR3aa: CASRQTGVVSSPLHF
CDR3nt: TGTGCCAGCAGACAAACAGGGGTAGTAAGTTCACCCCTCCACTTT

v_gene: TRBV18
len: 13
j_gene: TRBJ2-7
abundance: -
d_gene: -
CDR3aa: CASSPDRNYEQYF
CDR3nt: TGTGCCAGCTCACCCGACAGAAATTACGAGCAGTACTTC

v_gene: TRBV5-6
len: 16
j_gene: TRBJ1-2
abundance: -
d_gene: TRBD1
CDR3aa: CASSLESGGGINGYTF
CDR3nt: TGTGCCAGCAGCTTGGAGTCAGGGGGTGGTATCAATGGCTACACCTTC

v_gene: TRBV5-4
len: 13
j_gene: TRBJ1-2
abundance: -
d_gene: -
CDR3aa: CASSLDGNYGYTF
CDR3nt: TGTGCCAGCAGCTTGGACGGTAACTATGGCTACACCTTC

v_gene: TRBV10-3
len: 15
j_gene: TRBJ2-3
abundance: -
d_gene: TRBD2
CDR3aa: CAISEVAGSSDTQYF
CDR3nt: TGTGCCATCAGTGAGGTAGCGGGGAGCTCAGATACGCAGTATTTT

v_gene: TRBV28
len: 15
j_gene: TRBJ1-3
abundance: -
d_gene: -
CDR3aa: CASSLSPFPGNTIYF
CDR3nt: TGTGCCAGCAGTTTATCCCCTTTTCCTGGAAACACCATATATTTT

v_gene: TRBV5-1
len: 15
j_gene: TRBJ2-3
abundance: -
d_gene: -
CDR3aa: CASSLNRVYTDTQYF
CDR3nt: TGCGCCAGCAGCTTGAATAGGGTGTACACAGATACGCAGTATTTT

v_gene: TRBV6-2/TRBV6-3
len: 18
j_gene: TRBJ2-3
abundance: -
d_gene: TRBD1
CDR3aa: CASSYNPGQGSIPDTQYF
CDR3nt: TGTGCCAGCAGTTACAATCCGGGACAGGGGAGTATCCCGGATACGCAGTATTTT

v_gene: TRBV7-9
len: 14
j_gene: TRBJ1-1
abundance: -
d_gene: -
CDR3aa: CASSLAATRSEAFF
CDR3nt: TGTGCCAGCAGCTTAGCGGCGACCCGTTCTGAAGCTTTCTTT

v_gene: TRBV19
len: 15
j_gene: TRBJ1-6
abundance: -
d_gene: -
CDR3aa: CASSRRDPINSPLHF
CDR3nt: TGTGCCAGTAGCCGGAGGGATCCGATTAATTCACCCCTCCACTTT

v_gene: TRBV4-1
len: 15
j_gene: TRBJ2-7
abundance: -
d_gene: TRBD1
CDR3aa: CASSQDRDRTYEQYF
CDR3nt: TGCGCCAGCAGCCAAGATCGGGACAGGACCTACGAGCAGTACTTC

v_gene: TRBV12-3/TRBV12-4
len: 13
j_gene: TRBJ2-5
abundance: -
d_gene: -
CDR3aa: CASRRGVQETQYF
CDR3nt: TGTGCCAGCAGAAGGGGCGTCCAAGAGACCCAGTACTTC

v_gene: TRBV5-1
len: 15
j_gene: TRBJ2-3
abundance: -
d_gene: TRBD1
CDR3aa: CASSEGTGETDTQYF
CDR3nt: TGCGCCAGCAGCGAAGGGACAGGGGAAACAGATACGCAGTATTTT

v_gene: TRBV6-6
len: 13
j_gene: TRBJ2-2
abundance: -
d_gene: -
CDR3aa: CASTLLAPGELFF
CDR3nt: TGTGCCAGCACCCTACTAGCACCCGGGGAGCTGTTTTTT

v_gene: TRBV27
len: 15
j_gene: TRBJ2-6
abundance: -
d_gene: -
CDR3aa: CASSLPASGANVLTF
CDR3nt: TGTGCCAGCAGTTTACCGGCATCTGGGGCCAACGTCCTGACTTTC

v_gene: TRBV14
len: 16
j_gene: TRBJ2-2
abundance: once
d_gene: -
CDR3aa: CASSQVGGAGTGELFF
CDR3nt: TGTGCCAGCAGCCAAGTTGGTGGGGCCGGCACCGGGGAGCTGTTTTTT

v_gene: TRBV14
len: 14
j_gene: TRBJ1-5
abundance: -
d_gene: -
CDR3aa: CASSQADSNQPQHF
CDR3nt: TGTGCCAGCAGCCAGGCGGATAGCAATCAGCCCCAGCATTTT

v_gene: TRBV11-2
len: 15
j_gene: TRBJ1-6
abundance: -
d_gene: TRBD1
CDR3aa: CASSTTGGNGSPLHF
CDR3nt: TGTGCCAGCAGCACAACAGGGGGCAATGGGTCACCCCTCCACTTT

v_gene: TRBV7-2
len: 15
j_gene: TRBJ2-7
abundance: once
d_gene: -
CDR3aa: CASSLKTGGAYEQYF
CDR3nt: TGTGCCAGCAGCTTAAAAACAGGGGGGGCCTACGAGCAGTACTTC

v_gene: TRBV27
len: 15
j_gene: TRBJ1-6
abundance: -
d_gene: TRBD1
CDR3aa: CASSYGQGAGSPLHF
CDR3nt: TGTGCCAGCAGTTACGGACAGGGGGCTGGTTCACCCCTCCACTTT

v_gene: TRBV6-1
len: 17
j_gene: TRBJ2-6
abundance: -
d_gene: -
CDR3aa: CASSEGPRGSGANVLTF
CDR3nt: TGTGCCAGCAGTGAAGGCCCCAGGGGCTCTGGGGCCAACGTCCTGACTTTC

v_gene: TRBV18
len: 12
j_gene: TRBJ2-3
abundance: -
d_gene: -
CDR3aa: CASSPRTDTQYF
CDR3nt: TGTGCCAGCTCACCTCGCACAGATACGCAGTATTTT

v_gene: TRBV7-2
len: 12
j_gene: TRBJ2-1
abundance: -
d_gene: -
CDR3aa: CASSLKGLLQFF
CDR3nt: TGTGCCAGCAGCTTGAAGGGGCTGTTACAGTTCTTC

v_gene: TRBV21-1
len: 10
j_gene: TRBJ1-2
abundance: -
d_gene: -
CDR3aa: CASSPPGYTF
CDR3nt: TGTGCCAGCAGCCCCCCAGGCTACACCTTC

v_gene: TRBV29-1
len: 11
j_gene: TRBJ1-2
abundance: -
d_gene: -
CDR3aa: CSVVRDYGYTF
CDR3nt: TGCAGCGTTGTCCGGGACTATGGCTACACCTTC

v_gene: TRBV6-5
len: 14
j_gene: TRBJ1-6
abundance: -
d_gene: -
CDR3aa: CASSFDRLNSPLHF
CDR3nt: TGTGCCAGCAGTTTTGACAGGCTAAATTCACCCCTCCACTTT

v_gene: TRBV7-3
len: 14
j_gene: TRBJ2-2
abundance: -
d_gene: -
CDR3aa: CASSLSSGTGELFF
CDR3nt: TGTGCCAGCAGCTTATCTAGTGGCACCGGGGAGCTGTTTTTT

v_gene: TRBV2
len: 12
j_gene: TRBJ1-2
abundance: -
d_gene: TRBD1
CDR3aa: CASIQDRDGYTF
CDR3nt: TGTGCCAGCATCCAAGACAGGGACGGCTACACCTTC

v_gene: TRBV5-1
len: 15
j_gene: TRBJ2-2
abundance: -
d_gene: TRBD2
CDR3aa: CASSSYGGGPGELFF
CDR3nt: TGCGCCAGCAGCTCCTACGGGGGGGGCCCCGGGGAGCTGTTTTTT

v_gene: TRBV7-2
len: 14
j_gene: TRBJ2-5
abundance: -
d_gene: TRBD2
CDR3aa: CASSVQLRGETQYF
CDR3nt: TGTGCCAGCAGCGTCCAATTGCGGGGGGAGACCCAGTACTTC

v_gene: TRBV19
len: 14
j_gene: TRBJ2-3
abundance: -
d_gene: -
CDR3aa: CASSVAANTDTQYF
CDR3nt: TGTGCCAGTAGCGTAGCGGCGAACACAGATACGCAGTATTTT

v_gene: TRBV6-6
len: 15
j_gene: TRBJ2-7
abundance: -
d_gene: TRBD1
CDR3aa: CASSYGTGGSYEQYF
CDR3nt: TGTGCCAGCAGTTACGGGACAGGGGGCTCGTACGAGCAGTACTTC

v_gene: TRBV6-2/TRBV6-3
len: 12
j_gene: TRBJ2-1
abundance: -
d_gene: -
CDR3aa: CASSSLILAQFF
CDR3nt: TGTGCCAGCAGTTCCCTAATTTTGGCGCAGTTCTTC

v_gene: TRBV29-1
len: 14
j_gene: TRBJ1-5
abundance: few
d_gene: -
CDR3aa: CSVEIGTVNQPQHF
CDR3nt: TGCAGCGTTGAAATCGGAACAGTCAATCAGCCCCAGCATTTT

v_gene: TRBV7-3
len: 14
j_gene: TRBJ2-1
abundance: few
d_gene: TRBD1
CDR3aa: CASSSNGQGNEQFF
CDR3nt: TGTGCCAGCAGCTCTAACGGACAGGGCAATGAGCAGTTCTTC

v_gene: TRBV5-5
len: 13
j_gene: TRBJ1-1
abundance: -
d_gene: -
CDR3aa: CASSLLENTEAFF
CDR3nt: TGTGCCAGCAGCTTACTGGAGAACACTGAAGCTTTCTTT

v_gene: TRBV18
len: 13
j_gene: TRBJ1-1
abundance: -
d_gene: -
CDR3aa: CASSRERNTEAFF
CDR3nt: TGTGCCAGCTCACGGGAGAGGAACACTGAAGCTTTCTTT

v_gene: TRBV5-1
len: 15
j_gene: TRBJ2-1
abundance: -
d_gene: TRBD2
CDR3aa: CASSLDPAGDNEQFF
CDR3nt: TGCGCCAGCAGCTTGGATCCAGCGGGGGACAATGAGCAGTTCTTC

v_gene: TRBV4-1
len: 18
j_gene: TRBJ2-7
abundance: once
d_gene: -
CDR3aa: CASSQGALSALSSYEQYF
CDR3nt: TGCGCCAGCAGCCAAGGGGCCCTAAGCGCCCTGAGCTCCTACGAGCAGTACTTC

v_gene: TRBV2
len: 14
j_gene: TRBJ2-5
abundance: -
d_gene: -
CDR3aa: CASSPLDGSETQYF
CDR3nt: TGTGCCAGCAGTCCACTGGATGGAAGTGAGACCCAGTACTTC

v_gene: TRBV6-6
len: 15
j_gene: TRBJ2-7
abundance: -
d_gene: TRBD1
CDR3aa: CASSTTGTGDYEQYF
CDR3nt: TGTGCCAGCAGTACCACCGGGACAGGGGACTACGAGCAGTACTTC

v_gene: TRBV19
len: 12
j_gene: TRBJ1-2
abundance: -
d_gene: -
CDR3aa: CASMGRGSGYTF
CDR3nt: TGTGCCAGTATGGGCCGGGGATCTGGCTACACCTTC

v_gene: TRBV29-1
len: 13
j_gene: TRBJ1-2
abundance: -
d_gene: -
CDR3aa: CTFGRGRQVGYTF
CDR3nt: TGCACCTTTGGAAGGGGACGGCAGGTGGGCTACACCTTC

v_gene: TRBV9
len: 14
j_gene: TRBJ2-3
abundance: large
d_gene: -
CDR3aa: CASSVEALTDTQYF
CDR3nt: TGTGCCAGCAGCGTAGAGGCTTTGACAGATACGCAGTATTTT

v_gene: TRBV6-5
len: 14
j_gene: TRBJ1-2
abundance: -
d_gene: -
CDR3aa: CASSYLNPSYGYTF
CDR3nt: TGTGCCAGCAGTTACCTCAACCCCAGCTATGGCTACACCTTC

v_gene: TRBV7-2
len: 14
j_gene: TRBJ1-4
abundance: -
d_gene: -
CDR3aa: CASSLAADNEKLFF
CDR3nt: TGTGCCAGCAGCTTAGCGGCCGATAATGAAAAACTGTTTTTT

v_gene: TRBV4-3
len: 15
j_gene: TRBJ1-2
abundance: -
d_gene: TRBD1
CDR3aa: CASSQTGTGAYGYTF
CDR3nt: TGCGCCAGCAGCCAGACCGGGACAGGGGCCTATGGCTACACCTTC